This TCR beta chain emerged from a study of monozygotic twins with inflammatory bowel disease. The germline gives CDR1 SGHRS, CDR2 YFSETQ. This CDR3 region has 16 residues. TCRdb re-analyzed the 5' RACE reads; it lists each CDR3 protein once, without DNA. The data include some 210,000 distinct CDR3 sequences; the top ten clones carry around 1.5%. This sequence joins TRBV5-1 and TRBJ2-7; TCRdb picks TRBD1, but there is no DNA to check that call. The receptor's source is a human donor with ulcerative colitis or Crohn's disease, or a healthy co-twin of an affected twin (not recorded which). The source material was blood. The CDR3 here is CASRKGWAASPNEQYF.